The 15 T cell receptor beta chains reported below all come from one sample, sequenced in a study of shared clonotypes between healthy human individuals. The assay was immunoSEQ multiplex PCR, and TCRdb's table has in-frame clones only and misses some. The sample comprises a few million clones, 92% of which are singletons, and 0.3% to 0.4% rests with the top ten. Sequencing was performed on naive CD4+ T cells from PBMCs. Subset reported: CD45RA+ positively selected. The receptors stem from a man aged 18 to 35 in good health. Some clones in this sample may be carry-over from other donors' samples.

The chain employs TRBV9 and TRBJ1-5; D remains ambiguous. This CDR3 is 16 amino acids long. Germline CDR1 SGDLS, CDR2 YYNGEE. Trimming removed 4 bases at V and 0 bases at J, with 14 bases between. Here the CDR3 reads CASSPQSGPSNQPQHF. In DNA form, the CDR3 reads TGTGCCAGCAGCCCTCAGTCCGGGCCTAGCAATCAGCCCCAGCATTTT.

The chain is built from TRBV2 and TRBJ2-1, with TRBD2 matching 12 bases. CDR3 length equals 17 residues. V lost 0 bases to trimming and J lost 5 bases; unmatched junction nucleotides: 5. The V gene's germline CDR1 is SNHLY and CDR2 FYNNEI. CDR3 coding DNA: TGTGCCAGCAGTGAAGCTGCGACTAGCGGGAGTGACAATGAGCAGTTCTTC. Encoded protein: CASSEAATSGSDNEQFF.

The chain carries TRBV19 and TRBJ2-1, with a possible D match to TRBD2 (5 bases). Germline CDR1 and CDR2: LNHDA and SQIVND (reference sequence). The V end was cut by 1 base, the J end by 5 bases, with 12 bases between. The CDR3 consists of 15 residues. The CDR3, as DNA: TGTGCCAGTAGTATAGCGCGACTACCTAACAATGAGCAGTTCTTC. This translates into CASSIARLPNNEQFF. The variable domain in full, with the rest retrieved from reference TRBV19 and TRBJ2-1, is DGGITQSPKYLFRKEGQNVTLSCEQNLNHDAMYWYRQDPGQGLRLIYYSQIVNDFQKGDIAEGYSVSREKKESFPLTVTSAQKNPTAFYLCASSIARLPNNEQFFGPGTRLTVL.

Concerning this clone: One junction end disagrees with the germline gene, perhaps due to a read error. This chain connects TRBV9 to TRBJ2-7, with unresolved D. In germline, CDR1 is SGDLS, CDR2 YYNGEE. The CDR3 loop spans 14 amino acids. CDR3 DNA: TGTGCCAGCAGCGAAACGCGGACGGCCCCTACGCTGCACTTC. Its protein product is CASSETRTAPTLHF.

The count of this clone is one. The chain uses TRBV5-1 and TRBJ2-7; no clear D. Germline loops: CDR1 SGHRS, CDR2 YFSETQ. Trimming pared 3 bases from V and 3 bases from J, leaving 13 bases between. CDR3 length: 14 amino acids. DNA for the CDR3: TGCGCCAGCAGCTCGACTGGTGGGGACTACGAGCAGTACTTC. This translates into CASSSTGGDYEQYF.

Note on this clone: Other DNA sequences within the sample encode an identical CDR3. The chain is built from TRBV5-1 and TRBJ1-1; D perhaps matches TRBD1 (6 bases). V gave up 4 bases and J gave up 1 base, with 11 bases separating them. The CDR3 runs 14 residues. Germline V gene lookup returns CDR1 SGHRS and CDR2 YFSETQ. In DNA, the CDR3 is TGCGCCAGCAGCCTAGGACAGTCGAACACTGAAGCTTTCTTT. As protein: CASSLGQSNTEAFF.

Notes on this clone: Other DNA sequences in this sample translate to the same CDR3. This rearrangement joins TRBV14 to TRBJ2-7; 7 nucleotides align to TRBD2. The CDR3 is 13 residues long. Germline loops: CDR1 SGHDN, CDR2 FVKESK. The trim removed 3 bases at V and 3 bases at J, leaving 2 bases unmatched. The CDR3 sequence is CASSQASGYEQYF. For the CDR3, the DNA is TGTGCCAGCAGCCAGGCTAGCGGCTACGAGCAGTACTTC.

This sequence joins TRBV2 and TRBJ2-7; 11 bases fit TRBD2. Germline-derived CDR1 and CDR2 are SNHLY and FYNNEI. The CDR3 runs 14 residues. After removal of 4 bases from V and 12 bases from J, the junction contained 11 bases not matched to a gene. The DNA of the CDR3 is TGTGCCAGCAGTGCACTAGCGGGAGAGGGTCGCCGGTACTTC. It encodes CASSALAGEGRRYF.

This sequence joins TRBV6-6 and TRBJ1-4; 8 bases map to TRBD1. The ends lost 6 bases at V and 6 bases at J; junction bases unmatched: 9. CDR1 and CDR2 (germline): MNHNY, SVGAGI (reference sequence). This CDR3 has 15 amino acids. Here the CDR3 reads CASSRTGSGDEKLFF. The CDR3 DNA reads TGTGCCAGCAGCCGGACAGGGTCTGGAGATGAAAAACTGTTTTTT.

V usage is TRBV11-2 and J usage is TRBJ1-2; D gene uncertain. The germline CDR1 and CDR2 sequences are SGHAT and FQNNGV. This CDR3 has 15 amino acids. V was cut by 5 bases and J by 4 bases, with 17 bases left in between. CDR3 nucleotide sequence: TGTGCCAGCAGCCCCACCGACCCGGCTGTCTATGGCTACACCTTC. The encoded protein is CASSPTDPAVYGYTF.

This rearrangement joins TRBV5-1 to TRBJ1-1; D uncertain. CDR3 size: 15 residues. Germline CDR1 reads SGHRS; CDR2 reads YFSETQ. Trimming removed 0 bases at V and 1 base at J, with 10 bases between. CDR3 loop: CASSLVLAGNTEAFF. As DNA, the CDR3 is TGCGCCAGCAGCTTGGTATTGGCGGGGAACACTGAAGCTTTCTTT.

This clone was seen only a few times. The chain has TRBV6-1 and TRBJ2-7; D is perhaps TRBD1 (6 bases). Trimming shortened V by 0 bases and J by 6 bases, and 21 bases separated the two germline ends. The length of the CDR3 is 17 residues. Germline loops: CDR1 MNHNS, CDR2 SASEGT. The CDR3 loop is CASSEAFRWAGAGEQYF. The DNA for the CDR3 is TGTGCCAGCAGTGAAGCGTTCCGATGGGCAGGGGCGGGCGAGCAGTACTTC.

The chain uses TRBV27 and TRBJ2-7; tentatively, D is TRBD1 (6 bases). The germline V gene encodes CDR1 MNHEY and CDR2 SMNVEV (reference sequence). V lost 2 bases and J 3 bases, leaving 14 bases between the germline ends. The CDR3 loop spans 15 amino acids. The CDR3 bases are TGTGCCAGCAGTTTAGGTGGGGCAGGGGACTACGAGCAGTACTTC. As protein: CASSLGGAGDYEQYF.

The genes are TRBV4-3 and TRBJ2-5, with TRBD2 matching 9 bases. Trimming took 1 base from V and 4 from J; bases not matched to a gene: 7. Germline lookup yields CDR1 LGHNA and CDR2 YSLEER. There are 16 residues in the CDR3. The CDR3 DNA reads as TGCGCCAGCAGCCAAGTACTAGCGGGCGAGGGAGAGACCCAGTACTTC. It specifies CASSQVLAGEGETQYF.

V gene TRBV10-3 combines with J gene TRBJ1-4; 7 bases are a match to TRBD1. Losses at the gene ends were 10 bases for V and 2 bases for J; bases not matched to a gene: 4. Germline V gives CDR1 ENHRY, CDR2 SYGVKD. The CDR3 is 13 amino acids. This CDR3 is CATGGVTNEKLFF. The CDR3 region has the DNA TGTGCCACAGGGGGAGTCACTAATGAAAAACTGTTTTTT.